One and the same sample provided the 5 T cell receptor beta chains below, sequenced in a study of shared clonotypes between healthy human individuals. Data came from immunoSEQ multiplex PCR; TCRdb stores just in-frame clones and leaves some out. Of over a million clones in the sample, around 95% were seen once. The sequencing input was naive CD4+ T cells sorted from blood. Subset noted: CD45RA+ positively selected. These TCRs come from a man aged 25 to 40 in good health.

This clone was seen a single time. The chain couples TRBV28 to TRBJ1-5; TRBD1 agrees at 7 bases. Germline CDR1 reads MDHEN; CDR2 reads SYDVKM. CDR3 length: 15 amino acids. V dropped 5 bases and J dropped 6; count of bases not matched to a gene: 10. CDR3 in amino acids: CASSPFNRGLQPQHF. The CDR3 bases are TGTGCCAGCAGTCCTTTTAACAGGGGACTTCAGCCCCAGCATTTT.

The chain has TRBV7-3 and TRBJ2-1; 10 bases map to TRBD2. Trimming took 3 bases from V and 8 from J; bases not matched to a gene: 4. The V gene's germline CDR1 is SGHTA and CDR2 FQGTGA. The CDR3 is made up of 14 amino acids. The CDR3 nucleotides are TGTGCCAGCAGCTTCGCTAGCGGGAGCTATGAGCAGTTCTTC. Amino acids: CASSFASGSYEQFF.

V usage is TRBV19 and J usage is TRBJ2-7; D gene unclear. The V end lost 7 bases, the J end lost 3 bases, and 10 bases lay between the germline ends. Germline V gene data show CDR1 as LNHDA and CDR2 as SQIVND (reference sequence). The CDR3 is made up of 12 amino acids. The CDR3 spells CASIGPSYEQYF. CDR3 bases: TGTGCCAGTATTGGGCCGAGCTACGAGCAGTACTTC.

The CDR3 DNA is TGCGCCAGCAGCTTGGGCCCAGAACTCTACGAGCAGTACTTC. Translation gives CASSLGPELYEQYF. The V and J genes are TRBV5-1 and TRBJ2-7, with no clear D. Trimming took 0 bases from V and 3 from J, leaving 10 bases between them. The length of the CDR3 is 14 residues. Germline lookup yields CDR1 SGHRS and CDR2 YFSETQ.

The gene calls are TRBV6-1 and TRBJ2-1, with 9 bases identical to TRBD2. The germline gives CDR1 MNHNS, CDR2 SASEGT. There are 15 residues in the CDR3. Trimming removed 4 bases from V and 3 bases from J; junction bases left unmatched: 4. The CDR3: CASSVASGIYNEQFF. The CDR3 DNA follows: TGTGCCAGCAGTGTAGCTAGCGGGATCTACAATGAGCAGTTCTTC.